These T cell receptor beta chains were read from a single sample in a study of blood T cell repertoires in COVID-19. Sequencing was performed with immunoSEQ multiplex PCR; in TCRdb, only in-frame clones are kept and a portion is missing. The top ten hold about 9.3% of the sample, which has 97,000 or so clones, around 73% seen once. The specimen sequenced was peripheral blood. These receptors were taken from a man in his sixties with active or convalescent COVID-19. Each CDR3 is given with its conserved first and last residue. Each record gives: J gene, D gene, V gene, clone size, CDR3 protein, CDR3 DNA. A D gene is named only where the DNA matches it firmly. Clone size is not always given. Where it is, it says once, few, many or a class for expanded clones.

j_call: TRBJ1-4; d_call: TRBD1; v_call: TRBV28; clone_size: NA; cdr3_aa: CASSSGQGLITTNEKLFF; cdr3_nt: TGTGCCAGCAGTTCGGGACAGGGGCTAATAACAACTAATGAAAAACTGTTTTTT
j_call: TRBJ2-3; d_call: TRBD1; v_call: TRBV18; clone_size: NA; cdr3_aa: CASYEGGGDTQYF; cdr3_nt: TGTGCCAGCTACGAAGGGGGCGGAGATACGCAGTATTTT
j_call: TRBJ1-1; d_call: NA; v_call: TRBV15; clone_size: NA; cdr3_aa: CATSRGGRPNEAFF; cdr3_nt: TGTGCCACCAGCAGAGGTGGCAGGCCCAATGAAGCTTTCTTT
j_call: TRBJ2-3; d_call: NA; v_call: TRBV19; clone_size: NA; cdr3_aa: CASNKAGTDTQYF; cdr3_nt: TGTGCCAGTAATAAAGCGGGCACAGATACGCAGTATTTT
j_call: TRBJ2-7; d_call: NA; v_call: TRBV11-3; clone_size: NA; cdr3_aa: CASSLDYNYPYEQYF; cdr3_nt: TGTGCCAGCAGCTTAGATTACAACTACCCCTACGAGCAGTACTTC
j_call: TRBJ2-3; d_call: TRBD2; v_call: TRBV6-5; clone_size: NA; cdr3_aa: CASSYLSGTTDTQYF; cdr3_nt: TGTGCCAGCAGTTACTTAAGCGGGACCACAGATACGCAGTATTTT
j_call: TRBJ2-2; d_call: NA; v_call: TRBV7-9; clone_size: NA; cdr3_aa: CASSPEGLMTGELFF; cdr3_nt: TGTGCCAGCAGCCCGGAGGGTCTAATGACCGGGGAGCTGTTTTTT
j_call: TRBJ1-2; d_call: NA; v_call: TRBV29-1; clone_size: NA; cdr3_aa: CSVEIGGLPFYTF; cdr3_nt: TGCAGCGTTGAAATAGGGGGACTACCGTTCTACACCTTC
j_call: TRBJ2-5; d_call: NA; v_call: TRBV5-1; clone_size: once; cdr3_aa: CASSLDPGTETQYF; cdr3_nt: TGCGCCAGCAGCTTGGACCCAGGAACAGAGACCCAGTACTTC
j_call: TRBJ2-7; d_call: NA; v_call: TRBV12-2; clone_size: NA; cdr3_aa: CASAPPGGLWYEQYF; cdr3_nt: TGTGCAAGTGCTCCCCCGGGGGGGCTCTGGTACGAGCAGTACTTC
j_call: TRBJ1-5; d_call: NA; v_call: TRBV19; clone_size: once; cdr3_aa: CASRGSNQPQHF; cdr3_nt: TGTGCCAGCCGGGGTAGCAATCAGCCCCAGCATTTT
j_call: TRBJ1-2; d_call: NA; v_call: TRBV7-9; clone_size: NA; cdr3_aa: CASSFGPDYGYTF; cdr3_nt: TGTGCCAGCAGCTTTGGGCCGGACTATGGCTACACCTTC
j_call: TRBJ2-1; d_call: NA; v_call: TRBV2; clone_size: NA; cdr3_aa: CASSAGFKAIREQFF; cdr3_nt: TGTGCCAGCAGTGCAGGGTTTAAGGCGATAAGGGAGCAGTTCTTC
j_call: TRBJ1-2; d_call: TRBD1; v_call: TRBV5-4; clone_size: many; cdr3_aa: CASSLQSATGGRNTF; cdr3_nt: TGTGCCAGCAGCCTTCAGAGCGCCACAGGGGGCAGAAACACCTTC
j_call: TRBJ2-2; d_call: TRBD2; v_call: TRBV28; clone_size: few; cdr3_aa: CASSLLAGNTGELFF; cdr3_nt: TGTGCCAGCAGTTTACTAGCGGGAAACACCGGGGAGCTGTTTTTT
j_call: TRBJ1-1; d_call: NA; v_call: TRBV2; clone_size: NA; cdr3_aa: CASSERELTEAFF; cdr3_nt: TGTGCCAGCAGTGAAAGGGAGTTGACTGAAGCTTTCTTT
j_call: TRBJ1-1; d_call: NA; v_call: TRBV29-1; clone_size: NA; cdr3_aa: CSVKKDRNTEAFF; cdr3_nt: TGCAGCGTTAAAAAAGACAGGAACACTGAAGCTTTCTTT
j_call: TRBJ2-2; d_call: NA; v_call: TRBV4-3; clone_size: NA; cdr3_aa: CASSQDFRRTGELFF; cdr3_nt: TGCGCCAGCAGCCAAGATTTCCGGAGGACCGGGGAGCTGTTTTTT
j_call: TRBJ1-2; d_call: NA; v_call: TRBV25-1; clone_size: few; cdr3_aa: CASSPGRGNGYTF; cdr3_nt: TGTGCCAGCAGCCCTGGGCGGGGGAATGGCTACACCTTC
j_call: TRBJ1-2; d_call: NA; v_call: TRBV6-5; clone_size: NA; cdr3_aa: CASSTSGQNNYGYTF; cdr3_nt: NA
j_call: TRBJ1-5; d_call: NA; v_call: TRBV28; clone_size: NA; cdr3_aa: CASSFGPSNQPQHF; cdr3_nt: TGTGCCAGCAGTTTTGGGCCTAGCAATCAGCCCCAGCATTTT
j_call: TRBJ1-5; d_call: TRBD1; v_call: TRBV27; clone_size: NA; cdr3_aa: CASRPQGGQPQHF; cdr3_nt: TGTGCCAGCAGACCTCAGGGGGGTCAGCCCCAGCATTTT